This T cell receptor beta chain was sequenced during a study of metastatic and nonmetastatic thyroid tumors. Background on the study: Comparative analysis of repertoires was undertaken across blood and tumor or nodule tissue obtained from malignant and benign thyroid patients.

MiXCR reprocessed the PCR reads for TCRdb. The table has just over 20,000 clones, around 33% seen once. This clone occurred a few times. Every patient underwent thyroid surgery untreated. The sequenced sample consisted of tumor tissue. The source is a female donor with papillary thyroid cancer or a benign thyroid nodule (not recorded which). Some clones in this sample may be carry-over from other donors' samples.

The CDR3 DNA sequence: TGCAGTGCTACCCGGGACAGCTATGGCTACACCTTC. This encodes CSATRDSYGYTF. J is TRBJ1-2 and V is TRBV20-1, with TRBD1 matching 7 bases. The trim removed 4 bases at V and 4 bases at J, leaving 3 bases unmatched. Germline V lookup: CDR1 DFQATT, CDR2 SNEGSKA (reference sequence). The CDR3 consists of 12 residues.